This T cell receptor beta chain was documented in a study of T cell responses to AZD1222 COVID-19 vaccine. Study-wide points: After two AZD1222 doses, spike-specific TCR breadth and depth rose versus day 0. Clonal diversity may have been underestimated, and the donors were mostly white British, with more females than males.

Regarding this clone: Its antigen is not known.

Clones were sequenced by immunoSEQ multiplex PCR, and TCRdb holds only the in-frame ones, with some missing. This table has 110,000 or so clones, approximately 88% appearing once. Germline CDR1 SGHVS, CDR2 FQNEAQ. The trim removed 5 bases at V and 5 bases at J, leaving 11 bases unmatched. The CDR3 is made up of 15 amino acids. The clonotype comes from an adult who received the AZD1222 COVID-19 vaccine. This sample comprised peripheral blood, obtained 28 days after the second AZD1222 dose. The chain couples TRBV7-8 to TRBJ2-5; 7 bases match TRBD2. The chain's CDR3 is CASSHAAGVQETQYF. CDR3 bases: TGTGCCAGCAGCCACGCCGCGGGGGTTCAGGAGACCCAGTACTTC.